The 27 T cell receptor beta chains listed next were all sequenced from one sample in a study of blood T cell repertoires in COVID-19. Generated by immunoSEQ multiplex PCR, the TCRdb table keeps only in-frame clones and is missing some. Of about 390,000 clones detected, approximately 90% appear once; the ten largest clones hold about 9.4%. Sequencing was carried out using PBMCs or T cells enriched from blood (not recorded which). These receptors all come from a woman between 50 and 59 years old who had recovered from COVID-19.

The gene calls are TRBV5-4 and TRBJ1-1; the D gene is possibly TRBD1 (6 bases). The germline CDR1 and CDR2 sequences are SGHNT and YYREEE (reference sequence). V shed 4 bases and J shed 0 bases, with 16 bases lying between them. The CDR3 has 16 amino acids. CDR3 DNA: TGTGCCAGCAGCCCTGGAGGACAGAGAATGAACACTGAAGCTTTCTTT. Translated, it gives CASSPGGQRMNTEAFF.

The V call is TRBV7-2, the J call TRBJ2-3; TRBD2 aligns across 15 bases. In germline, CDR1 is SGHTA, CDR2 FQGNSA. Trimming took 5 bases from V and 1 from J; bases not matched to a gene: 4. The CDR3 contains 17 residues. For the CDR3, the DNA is TGTGCCAGCAGCCCACGGACTAGCGGGGGGGGCACAGATACGCAGTATTTT. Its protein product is CASSPRTSGGGTDTQYF.

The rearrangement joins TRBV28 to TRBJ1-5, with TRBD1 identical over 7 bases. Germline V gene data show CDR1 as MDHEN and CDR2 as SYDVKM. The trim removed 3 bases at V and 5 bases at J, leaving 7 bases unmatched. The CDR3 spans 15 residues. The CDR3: CASSLTTGFDQPQHF. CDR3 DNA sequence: TGTGCCAGCAGTTTGACGACAGGGTTTGATCAGCCCCAGCATTTT.

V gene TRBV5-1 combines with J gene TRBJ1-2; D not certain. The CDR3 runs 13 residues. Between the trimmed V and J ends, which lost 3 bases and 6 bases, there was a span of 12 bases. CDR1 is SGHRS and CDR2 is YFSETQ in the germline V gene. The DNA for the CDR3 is TGCGCCAGCAGCTCGGTACAGAATCATGGCTACACCTTC. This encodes CASSSVQNHGYTF.

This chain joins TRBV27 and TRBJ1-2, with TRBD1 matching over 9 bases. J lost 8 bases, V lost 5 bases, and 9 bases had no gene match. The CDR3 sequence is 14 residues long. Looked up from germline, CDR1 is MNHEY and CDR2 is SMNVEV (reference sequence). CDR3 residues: CASSGRRGTGGYTF. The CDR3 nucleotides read TGTGCCAGCAGTGGTCGCAGGGGGACAGGGGGCTACACCTTC.

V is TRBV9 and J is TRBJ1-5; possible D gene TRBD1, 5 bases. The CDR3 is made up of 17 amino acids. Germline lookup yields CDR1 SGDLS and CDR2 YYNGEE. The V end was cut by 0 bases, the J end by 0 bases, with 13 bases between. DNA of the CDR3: TGTGCCAGCAGCGTAGGTTTGGGGCAGATTAGCAATCAGCCCCAGCATTTT. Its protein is CASSVGLGQISNQPQHF.

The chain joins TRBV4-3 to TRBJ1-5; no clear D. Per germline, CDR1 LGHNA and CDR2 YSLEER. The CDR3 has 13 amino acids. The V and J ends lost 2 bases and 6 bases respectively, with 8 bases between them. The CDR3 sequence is CASSQFVAQPQHF. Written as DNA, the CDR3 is TGCGCCAGCAGCCAATTTGTGGCTCAGCCCCAGCATTTT.

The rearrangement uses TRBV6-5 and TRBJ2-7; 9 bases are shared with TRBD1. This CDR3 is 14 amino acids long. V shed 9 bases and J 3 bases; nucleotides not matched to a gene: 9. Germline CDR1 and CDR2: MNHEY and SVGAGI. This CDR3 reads CASRGTGIFYEQYF. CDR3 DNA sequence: TGTGCCAGTAGAGGGACAGGGATTTTCTACGAGCAGTACTTC.

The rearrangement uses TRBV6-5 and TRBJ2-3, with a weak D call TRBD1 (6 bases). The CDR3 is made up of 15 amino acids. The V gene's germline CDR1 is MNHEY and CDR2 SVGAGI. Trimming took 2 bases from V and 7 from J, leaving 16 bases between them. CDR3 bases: TGTGCCAGCAGTTACCGCCAGGGGATCCATAATACGCAGTATTTT. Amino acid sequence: CASSYRQGIHNTQYF.

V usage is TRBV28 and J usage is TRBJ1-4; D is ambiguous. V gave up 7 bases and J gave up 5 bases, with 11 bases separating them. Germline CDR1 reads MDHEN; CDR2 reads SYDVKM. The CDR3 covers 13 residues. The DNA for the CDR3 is TGTGCCAGCACGAGACTGCAGAATGAAAAACTGTTTTTT. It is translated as CASTRLQNEKLFF.

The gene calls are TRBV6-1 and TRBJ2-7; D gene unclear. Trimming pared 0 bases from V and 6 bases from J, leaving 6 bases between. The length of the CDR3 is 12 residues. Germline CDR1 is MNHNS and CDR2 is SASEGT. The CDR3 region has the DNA TGTGCCAGCAGTGAAGCGATGGCCGAGCAGTACTTC. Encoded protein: CASSEAMAEQYF.

The CDR3 reads CASKTSGFDTQYF. CDR3 bases: TGTGCCAGCAAGACTAGCGGGTTTGATACGCAGTATTTT. This rearrangement joins TRBV5-5 to TRBJ2-3; the match to TRBD2 covers 10 bases. Unmatched junction bases numbered 4, after V lost 6 bases and J lost 6 bases. CDR3 length equals 13 residues. CDR1 and CDR2 (germline): SGHKS, YYEKEE (reference sequence).

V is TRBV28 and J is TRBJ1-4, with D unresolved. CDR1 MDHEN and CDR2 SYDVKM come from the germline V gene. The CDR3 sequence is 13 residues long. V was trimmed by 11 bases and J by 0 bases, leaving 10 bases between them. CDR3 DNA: TGTGCCGCAGGTCCAGCAACTAATGAAAAACTGTTTTTT. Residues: CAAGPATNEKLFF.

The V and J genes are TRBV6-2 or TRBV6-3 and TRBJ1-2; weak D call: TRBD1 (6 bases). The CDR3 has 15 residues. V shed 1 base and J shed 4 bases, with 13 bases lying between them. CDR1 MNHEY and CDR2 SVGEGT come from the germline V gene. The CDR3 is CASSYLDSTAYGYTF. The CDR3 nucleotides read TGTGCCAGCAGTTACTTGGACAGTACCGCCTATGGCTACACCTTC.

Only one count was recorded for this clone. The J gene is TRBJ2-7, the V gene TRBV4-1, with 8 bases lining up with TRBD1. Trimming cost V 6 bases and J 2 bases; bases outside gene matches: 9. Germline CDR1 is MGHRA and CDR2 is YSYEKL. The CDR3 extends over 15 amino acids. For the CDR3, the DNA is TGCGCCAGCAGTCCTCAGGGACAGGCAGCCTACGAGCAGTACTTC. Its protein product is CASSPQGQAAYEQYF.

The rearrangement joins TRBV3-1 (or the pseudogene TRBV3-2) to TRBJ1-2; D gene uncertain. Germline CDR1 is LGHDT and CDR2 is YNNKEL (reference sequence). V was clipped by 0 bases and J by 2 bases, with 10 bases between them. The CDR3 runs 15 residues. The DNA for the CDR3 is TGTGCCAGCAGCCAAGATTATGTAGCCAACTATGGCTACACCTTC. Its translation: CASSQDYVANYGYTF.

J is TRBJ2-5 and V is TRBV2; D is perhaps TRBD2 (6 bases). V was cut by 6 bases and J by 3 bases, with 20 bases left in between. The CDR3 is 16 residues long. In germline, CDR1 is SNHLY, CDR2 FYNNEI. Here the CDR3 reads CASRETGGSAKETQYF. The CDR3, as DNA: TGTGCCAGCAGGGAGACTGGGGGGAGCGCCAAAGAGACCCAGTACTTC.

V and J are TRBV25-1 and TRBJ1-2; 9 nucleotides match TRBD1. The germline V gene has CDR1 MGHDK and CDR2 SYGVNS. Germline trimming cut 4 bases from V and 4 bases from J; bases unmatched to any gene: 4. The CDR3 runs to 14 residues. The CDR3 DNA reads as TGTGCCAGCAGTGCCGGGACAGGGCTCTATGGCTACACCTTC. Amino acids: CASSAGTGLYGYTF.

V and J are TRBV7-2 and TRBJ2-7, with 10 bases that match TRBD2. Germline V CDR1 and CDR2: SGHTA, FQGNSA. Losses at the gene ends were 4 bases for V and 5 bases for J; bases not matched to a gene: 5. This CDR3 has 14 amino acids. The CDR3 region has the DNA TGTGCCAGCAGCTCAGCGGGGGGGCGTCACGAGCAGTACTTC. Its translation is CASSSAGGRHEQYF.

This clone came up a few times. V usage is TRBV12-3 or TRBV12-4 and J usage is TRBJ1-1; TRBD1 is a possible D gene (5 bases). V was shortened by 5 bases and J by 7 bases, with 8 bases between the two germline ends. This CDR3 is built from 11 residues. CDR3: CASSGAFEAFF. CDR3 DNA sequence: TGTGCCAGCAGTGGGGCCTTTGAAGCTTTCTTT.

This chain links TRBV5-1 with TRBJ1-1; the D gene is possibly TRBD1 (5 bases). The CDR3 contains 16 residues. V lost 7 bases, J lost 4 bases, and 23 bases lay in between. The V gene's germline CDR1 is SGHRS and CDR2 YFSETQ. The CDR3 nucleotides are TGCGCCAGCTCGCGCCTAGACGGGGGTGTTGGCACTGAAGCTTTCTTT. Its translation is CASSRLDGGVGTEAFF.

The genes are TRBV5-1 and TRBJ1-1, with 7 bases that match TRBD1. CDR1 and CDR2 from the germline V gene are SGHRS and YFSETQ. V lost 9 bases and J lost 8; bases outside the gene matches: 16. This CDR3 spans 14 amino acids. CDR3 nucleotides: TGCGCCACTACTCGGGGGCAGGGGGGAGAAGAAGCTTTCTTT. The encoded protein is CATTRGQGGEEAFF.

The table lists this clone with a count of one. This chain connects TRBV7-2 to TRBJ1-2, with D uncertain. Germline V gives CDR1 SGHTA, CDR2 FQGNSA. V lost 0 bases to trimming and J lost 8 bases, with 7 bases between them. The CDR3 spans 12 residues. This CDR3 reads CASSLALSGYTF. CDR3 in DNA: TGTGCCAGCAGCTTAGCGTTATCCGGCTACACCTTC.

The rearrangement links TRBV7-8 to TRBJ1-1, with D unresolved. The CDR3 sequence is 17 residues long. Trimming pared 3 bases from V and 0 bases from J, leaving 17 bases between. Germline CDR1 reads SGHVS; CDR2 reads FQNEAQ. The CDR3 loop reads CASSFSGSRGMNTEAFF. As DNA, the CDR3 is TGTGCCAGCAGCTTTTCGGGGAGTCGGGGAATGAACACTGAAGCTTTCTTT.

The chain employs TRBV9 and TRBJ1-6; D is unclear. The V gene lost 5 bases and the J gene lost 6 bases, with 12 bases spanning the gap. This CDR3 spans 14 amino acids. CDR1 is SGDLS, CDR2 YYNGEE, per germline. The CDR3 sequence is CASSSGASNSPLHF. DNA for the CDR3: TGTGCCAGCAGTAGTGGAGCAAGTAATTCACCCCTCCACTTT.

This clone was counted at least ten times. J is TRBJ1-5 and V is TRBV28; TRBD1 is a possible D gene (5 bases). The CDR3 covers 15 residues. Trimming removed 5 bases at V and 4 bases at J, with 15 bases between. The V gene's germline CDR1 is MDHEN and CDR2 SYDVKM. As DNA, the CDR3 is TGTGCCAGCAGTAACCTCTGGGGCGAAAATCAGCCCCAGCATTTT. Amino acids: CASSNLWGENQPQHF.

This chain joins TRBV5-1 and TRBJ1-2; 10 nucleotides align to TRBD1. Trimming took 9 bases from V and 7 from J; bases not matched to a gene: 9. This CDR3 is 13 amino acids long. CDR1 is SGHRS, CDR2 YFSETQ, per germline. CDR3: CATPRDRGGGYTF. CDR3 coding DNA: TGCGCCACCCCACGGGACAGGGGAGGTGGCTACACCTTC.